This entry lists 17 T cell receptor beta chains sequenced from one sample in a study of tumor-infiltrating lymphocytes in primary liver carcinoma. Making TCR beta cDNA involved around 500 ng total RNA and a constant-region primer. Nested multiplex PCR, run for three rounds with slightly modified ARM-PCR, yielded TCR beta libraries. PCR rounds one and two used TRBV1-TRBV30 forward primers with a C-beta reverse primer for around 11 cycles each. TCRdb reprocessed the multiplex PCR reads with MiXCR, giving one entry per CDR3 protein. The profile covers more than 150,000 distinct CDR3 sequences, with approximately 60% appearing a single time and approximately 67% taken by the ten largest. Blood RNA was derived from unsorted whole blood, and germline DNA was extracted too. The sample comprised peripheral blood. These receptors were taken from a man aged 35 to 55 with primary liver carcinoma and hepatitis B virus infection.

This clonotype was seen only a few times. One end of the junction varies from germline; a read error may be responsible. This rearrangement joins TRBV29-1 to TRBJ2-3; D is ambiguous. The CDR3 is 14 amino acids. Germline V gene data show CDR1 as SQVTM and CDR2 as ANQGSEA. This CDR3 is CSVEKETGTDTQYF. CDR3 nucleotide sequence: TGCAGTGTTGAAAAAGAAACAGGCACAGATACGCAGTATTTT.

The table lists this clonotype with a few counts. A much larger clone sits a single nucleotide away, making a read error possible. J is TRBJ1-3 and V is TRBV11-2; weak D call: TRBD1 (5 bases). There are 15 residues in the CDR3. Germline lookup yields CDR1 SGHAT and CDR2 FQNNGV. The CDR3 DNA sequence: TGTGACAGCAGCTTAATGGGGGGCTCTGGAAACACCATATATTTT. This sequence encodes CDSSLMGGSGNTIYF.

This chain connects TRBV11-2 to TRBJ2-4; TRBD2 might be the D (7 bases). Germline assignment: CDR1 SGHAT and CDR2 FQNNGV. Trimming took off 5 bases at V and 12 bases at J, with 20 bases between the two ends. The CDR3 extends over 14 amino acids. The CDR3 bases are TGTGCCAGCAGCCTGGGAGGGGGGAACGGCACTCAGTACTTC. It specifies CASSLGGGNGTQYF.

This clonotype was seen a handful of times. The rearrangement links TRBV10-3 to TRBJ2-1; D gene unclear. The V end was cut by 0 bases, the J end by 10 bases, with 7 bases between. The CDR3 has 12 residues. Per the germline V gene, CDR1 is ENHRY and CDR2 is SYGVKD. The CDR3 here is CAISESYVEQFF. CDR3 sequence (DNA): TGTGCCATCAGTGAGTCGTATGTGGAGCAGTTCTTC.

The chain joins TRBV11-2 to TRBJ2-5, with TRBD2 as a possible D gene (5 bases). CDR1 and CDR2 from the germline V gene are SGHAT and FQNNGV. V was trimmed by 4 bases and J by 4 bases, leaving 16 bases between them. The CDR3 is 15 residues long. The CDR3 sequence: CASSSWTVISETQYF. DNA for the CDR3: TGTGCCAGCAGCTCATGGACTGTTATATCAGAGACCCAGTACTTC.

This clonotype has a single count. The rearrangement links TRBV12-3 or TRBV12-4 to TRBJ2-7, with a weak D call TRBD1 (7 bases). Trimming shortened V by 1 base and J by 2 bases, and 15 bases separated the two germline ends. This CDR3 contains 16 residues. The CDR3 DNA reads as TGTGCCAGCAGTTTAGAGGGGGCGGGATGGGCCTACGAGCAGTACGTC. Translating gives CASSLEGAGWAYEQYV.

This clonotype was found once. The chain links TRBV5-4 to TRBJ2-2, with TRBD2 matching over 7 bases. V lost 2 bases to trimming and J lost 4 bases; unmatched junction nucleotides: 11. CDR1 SGHNT and CDR2 YYREEE come from the germline V gene (reference sequence). CDR3 length equals 17 residues. CDR3 in DNA: TGTGCCAGCAGCTTAGTTACGTGGGAGCGGGGCACCGGGGAGCTGTTTTTT. The encoded protein is CASSLVTWERGTGELFF.

This chain links TRBV6-1 with TRBJ2-2, with 11 bases identical to TRBD2. There are 15 residues in the CDR3. J was trimmed by 5 bases and V by 6 bases; bases with no gene match: 5. Germline lookup yields CDR1 MNHNS and CDR2 SASEGT. CDR3 coding DNA: TGTGCCAGCAGCGCGGGACTAGCGGCAACCGGGGAGCTGTTTTTT. This sequence encodes CASSAGLAATGELFF.

This clonotype occurred many times. V is TRBV11-1 and J is TRBJ2-2; D is perhaps TRBD1 or TRBD2 (5 bases each). The CDR3 loop spans 13 amino acids. With 5 bases removed from V and 7 bases from J, the gap between germline ends came to 11 bases. Germline V lookup: CDR1 SGHAT, CDR2 FQDESV (reference sequence). The DNA for the CDR3 is TGTGCCAGCAGCGGACGGGACGGCGGGGAGCTGTTTTTT. Translation gives CASSGRDGGELFF.

The chain has TRBV6-6 and TRBJ2-5; 8 bases are shared with TRBD2. Per the germline V gene, CDR1 is MNHNY and CDR2 is SVGAGI (reference sequence). The CDR3 is 15 residues long. Trimming took 2 bases from V and 0 from J; bases not matched to a gene: 2. This CDR3 reads CASSYKRGNQETQYF. The CDR3, as DNA: TGTGCCAGCAGTTACAAGCGGGGGAACCAAGAGACCCAGTACTTC.

Concerning this clonotype itself: Just one base apart from a much larger clone, this may be a read error. The V gene is TRBV29-1, the J gene TRBJ1-4, with D possibly matching TRBD1 (6 bases). This CDR3 comprises 12 residues. CDR1 is SQVTM, CDR2 ANQGSEA, per germline. The V end lost 6 bases, the J end lost 10 bases, and 15 bases lay between the germline ends. The CDR3 here is CSVGTRESKLFF. DNA for the CDR3: TGCAGCGTGGGGACAAGGGAATCAAAACTGTTTTTT.

As to this clonotype: A much larger clone differs from this one at a single base, so this may be a read error. The rearrangement uses TRBV11-2 and TRBJ2-7; maybe TRBD2 (5 bases). Trimming shortened V by 1 base and J by 5 bases, and 15 bases separated the two germline ends. Germline CDR1 and CDR2: SGHAT and FQNNGV. This CDR3 spans 15 amino acids. The DNA of the CDR3 is TGTGCCAGCAGCTTAGCGGCTCGGGCCGGGGACGAGCAGTACTTC. Protein: CASSLAARAGDEQYF.

J is TRBJ2-5 and V is TRBV6-1, with TRBD2 matching over 8 bases. V was clipped by 5 bases and J by 5 bases; unmatched bases: 19. CDR1 and CDR2 from the germline V gene are MNHNS and SASEGT. The CDR3 covers 18 residues. The CDR3: CASSIGRASGSLGETQYF. The CDR3 coding sequence is TGTGCCAGCAGTATCGGGAGGGCCTCTGGGTCCTTGGGGGAGACCCAGTACTTC.

This clonotype was recorded a few times. This chain connects TRBV5-1 to TRBJ1-3; D unclear. Trimming removed 1 base from V and 1 base from J, with 9 bases in between. Germline CDR1 is SGHRS and CDR2 is YFSETQ. This CDR3 contains 15 residues. CDR3 DNA: TGCGCCAGCAGCTTGAGGGCGGTTTCTGGAAACACCATATATTTT. It encodes CASSLRAVSGNTIYF.

This clonotype has a count of ten or more. CDR3 in amino acids: CASSPGLPEQFF. The CDR3 DNA follows: TGTGCCAGCAGCCCGGGACTCCCAGAGCAGTTCTTC. The genes are TRBV12-3 or TRBV12-4 and TRBJ2-1; TRBD2 might be the D (6 bases). Trimming pared 6 bases from V and 10 bases from J, leaving 13 bases between. The length of the CDR3 is 12 residues.

This clonotype was counted between two and nine times. This chain connects TRBV29-1 to TRBJ1-5, with TRBD1 matching over 11 bases. The V segment lost 7 bases and the J segment 5 bases; nucleotides outside the gene matches: 4. CDR1 and CDR2 from the germline V gene are SQVTM and ANQGSEA. The length of the CDR3 is 13 residues. CDR3 nucleotides: TGCAGCGGCGGACAGGGGGCGGATCAGCCCCAGCATTTT. As protein: CSGGQGADQPQHF.

In regard to this clonotype: A much bigger clone sits one base away, suggesting this may be a read error. The V call is TRBV28, the J call TRBJ2-1; unclear D gene. The germline CDR1 and CDR2 sequences are MDHEN and SYDVKM. The CDR3 runs to 16 residues. The CDR3 sequence: CAGSPPRTGRLNEQFF. The CDR3 DNA follows: TGTGCCGGCAGTCCCCCCCGGACGGGTCGGTTAAATGAGCAGTTCTTC.